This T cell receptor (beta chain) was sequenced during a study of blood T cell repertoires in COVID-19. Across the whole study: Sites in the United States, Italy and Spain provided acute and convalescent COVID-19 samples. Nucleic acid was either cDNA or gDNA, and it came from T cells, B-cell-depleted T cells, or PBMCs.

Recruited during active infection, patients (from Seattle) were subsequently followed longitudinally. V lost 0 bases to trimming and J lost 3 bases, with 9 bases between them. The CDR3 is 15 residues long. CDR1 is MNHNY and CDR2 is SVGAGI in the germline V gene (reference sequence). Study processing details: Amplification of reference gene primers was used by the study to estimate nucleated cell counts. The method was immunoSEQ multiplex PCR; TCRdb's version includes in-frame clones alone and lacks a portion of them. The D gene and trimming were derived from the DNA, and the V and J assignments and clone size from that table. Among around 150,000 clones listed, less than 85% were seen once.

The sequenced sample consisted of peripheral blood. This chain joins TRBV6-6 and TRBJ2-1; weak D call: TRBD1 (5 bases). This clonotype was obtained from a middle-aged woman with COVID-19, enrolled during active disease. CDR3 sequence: CASSYSDSYYNEQFF. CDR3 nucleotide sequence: TGTGCCAGCAGTTACTCTGACAGCTACTACAATGAGCAGTTCTTC.